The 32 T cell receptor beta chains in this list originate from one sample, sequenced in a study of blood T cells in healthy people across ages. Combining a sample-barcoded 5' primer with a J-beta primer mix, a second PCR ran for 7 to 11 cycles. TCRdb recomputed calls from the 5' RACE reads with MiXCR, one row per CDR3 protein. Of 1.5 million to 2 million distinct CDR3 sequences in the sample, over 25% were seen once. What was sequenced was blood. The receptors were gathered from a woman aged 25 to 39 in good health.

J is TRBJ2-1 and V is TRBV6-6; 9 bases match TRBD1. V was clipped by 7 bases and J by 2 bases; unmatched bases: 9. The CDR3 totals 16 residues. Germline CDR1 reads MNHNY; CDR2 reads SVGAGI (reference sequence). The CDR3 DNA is TGTGCCAGCACCGGGCCGGGACAGGGTACCTACAATGAGCAGTTCTTC. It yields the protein CASTGPGQGTYNEQFF.

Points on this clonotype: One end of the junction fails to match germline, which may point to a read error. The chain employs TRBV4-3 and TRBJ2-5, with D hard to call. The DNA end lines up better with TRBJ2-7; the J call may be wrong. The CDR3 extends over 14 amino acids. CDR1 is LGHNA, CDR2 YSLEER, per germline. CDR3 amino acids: CASSQEPQDYEQYF. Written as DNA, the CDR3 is TGCGCCAGTAGCCAAGAACCCCAGGACTACGAGCAGTACTTC.

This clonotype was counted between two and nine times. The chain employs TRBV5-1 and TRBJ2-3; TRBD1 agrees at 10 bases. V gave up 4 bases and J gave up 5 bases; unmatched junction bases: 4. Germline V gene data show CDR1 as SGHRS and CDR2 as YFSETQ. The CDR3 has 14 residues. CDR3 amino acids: CASSRGQGGDTQYF. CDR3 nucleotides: TGCGCCAGCAGCCGTGGACAGGGGGGAGATACGCAGTATTTT.

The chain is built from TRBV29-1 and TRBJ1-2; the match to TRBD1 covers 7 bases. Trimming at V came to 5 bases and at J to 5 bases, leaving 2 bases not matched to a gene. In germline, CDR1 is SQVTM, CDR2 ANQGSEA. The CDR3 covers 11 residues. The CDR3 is CSVPGQYGYTF. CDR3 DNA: TGCAGCGTTCCGGGACAGTATGGCTACACCTTC. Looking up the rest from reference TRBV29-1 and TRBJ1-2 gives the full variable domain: SAVISQKPSRDICQRGTSLTIQCQVDSQVTMMFWYRQQPGQSLTLIATANQGSEATYESGFVIDKFPISRPNLTFSTLTVSNMSPEDSSIYLCSVPGQYGYTFGSGTRLTVV.

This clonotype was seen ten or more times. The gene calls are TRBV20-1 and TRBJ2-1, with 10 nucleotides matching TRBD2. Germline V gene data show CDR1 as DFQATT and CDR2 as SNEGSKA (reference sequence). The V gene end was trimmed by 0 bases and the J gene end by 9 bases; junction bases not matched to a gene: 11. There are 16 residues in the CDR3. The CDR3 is CSARDSGRTSTGEQFF. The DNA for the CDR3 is TGCAGTGCTAGAGATAGCGGGAGGACGAGTACCGGTGAGCAGTTCTTC.

The CDR3 spells CASSTGTGSSRPQHF. In nucleotides, the CDR3 is TGCGCCAGCAGCACCGGGACAGGGTCTAGTCGGCCCCAGCATTTT. This rearrangement joins TRBV5-1 to TRBJ1-5; 9 bases fit TRBD1. Germline CDR1 is SGHRS and CDR2 is YFSETQ. This CDR3 has 15 amino acids. J lost 9 bases, V lost 4 bases, and 11 bases had no gene match.

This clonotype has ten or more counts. CDR3 in amino acids: CASSYVSTTGSETQYF. CDR3 bases: TGTGCCAGCAGTTACGTATCTACGACGGGCTCAGAGACCCAGTACTTC. This chain uses TRBV6-2 or TRBV6-3 with TRBJ2-5; unclear D gene. The CDR3 is 16 amino acids. Trimming removed 2 bases from V and 4 bases from J, with 17 bases in between. Germline CDR1 and CDR2: MNHEY and SVGEGT.

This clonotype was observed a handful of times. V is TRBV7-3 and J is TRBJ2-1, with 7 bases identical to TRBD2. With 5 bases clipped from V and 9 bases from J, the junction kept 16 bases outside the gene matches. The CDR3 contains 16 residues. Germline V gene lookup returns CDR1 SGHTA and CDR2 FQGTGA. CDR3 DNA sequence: TGTGCCAGCAGCACATCCTCAATGCGGGGGAACGGTGAGCAGTTCTTC. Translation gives CASSTSSMRGNGEQFF.

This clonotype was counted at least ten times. In DNA, the CDR3 is TGCAGCGTTGACTCAACCCAGGCCTACAATGAGCAGTTCTTC. This gives the protein CSVDSTQAYNEQFF. V usage is TRBV29-1 and J usage is TRBJ2-1; D unresolved. The CDR3 length is 14 residues. V dropped 3 bases and J dropped 2 bases, with 11 bases sitting between them. CDR1 and CDR2 (germline): SQVTM, ANQGSEA.

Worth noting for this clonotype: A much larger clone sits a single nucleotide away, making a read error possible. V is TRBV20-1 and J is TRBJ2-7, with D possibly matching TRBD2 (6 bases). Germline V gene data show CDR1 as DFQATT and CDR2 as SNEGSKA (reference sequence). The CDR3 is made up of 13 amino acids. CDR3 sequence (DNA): TGCAGTGCCGCCAGTCCCCGGGGAGGCGAGCGGTACTTC. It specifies CSAASPRGGERYF.

CDR3 amino acids: CASSTITGTGGEKLFF. CDR3 nucleotides: TGTGCCAGCAGCACAATAACCGGGACAGGGGGTGAAAAACTGTTTTTT. The rearrangement joins TRBV7-6 to TRBJ1-4, with 11 bases matching TRBD1. This CDR3 region has 16 residues. CDR1 SGHVS and CDR2 FNYEAQ come from the germline V gene. The V segment lost 5 bases and the J segment 7 bases; nucleotides outside the gene matches: 9.

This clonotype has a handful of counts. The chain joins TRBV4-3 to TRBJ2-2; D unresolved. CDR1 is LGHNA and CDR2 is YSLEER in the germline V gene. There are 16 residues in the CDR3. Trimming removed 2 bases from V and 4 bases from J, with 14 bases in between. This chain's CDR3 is CASSQLGAESTGELFF. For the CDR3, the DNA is TGCGCCAGCAGCCAACTGGGTGCGGAGAGCACCGGGGAGCTGTTTTTT.

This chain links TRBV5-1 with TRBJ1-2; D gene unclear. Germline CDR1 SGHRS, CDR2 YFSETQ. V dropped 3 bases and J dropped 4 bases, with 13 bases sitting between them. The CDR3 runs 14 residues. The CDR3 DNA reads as TGCGCCAGCAGCTCCGAACGAGTCGGCTATGGCTACACCTTC. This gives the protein CASSSERVGYGYTF.

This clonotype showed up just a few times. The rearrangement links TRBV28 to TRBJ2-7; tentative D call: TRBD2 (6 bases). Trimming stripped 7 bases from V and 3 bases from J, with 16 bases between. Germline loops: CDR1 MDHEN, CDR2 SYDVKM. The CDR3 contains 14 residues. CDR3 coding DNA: TGTGCCAGCATGGGTGGGGCGGGGATCTACGAGCAGTACTTC. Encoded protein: CASMGGAGIYEQYF.

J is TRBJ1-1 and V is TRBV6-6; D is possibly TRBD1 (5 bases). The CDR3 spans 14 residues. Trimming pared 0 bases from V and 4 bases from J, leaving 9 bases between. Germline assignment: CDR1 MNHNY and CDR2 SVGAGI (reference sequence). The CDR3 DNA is TGTGCCAGCAGTTACTCGCAGGGACGCACTGAAGCTTTCTTT. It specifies CASSYSQGRTEAFF.

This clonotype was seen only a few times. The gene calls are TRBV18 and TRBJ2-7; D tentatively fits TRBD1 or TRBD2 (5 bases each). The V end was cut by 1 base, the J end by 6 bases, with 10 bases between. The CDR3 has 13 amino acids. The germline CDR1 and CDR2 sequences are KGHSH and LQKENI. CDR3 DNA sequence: TGTGCCAGCTCACCACAGGGGACGGGCGAGCAGTACTTC. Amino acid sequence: CASSPQGTGEQYF.

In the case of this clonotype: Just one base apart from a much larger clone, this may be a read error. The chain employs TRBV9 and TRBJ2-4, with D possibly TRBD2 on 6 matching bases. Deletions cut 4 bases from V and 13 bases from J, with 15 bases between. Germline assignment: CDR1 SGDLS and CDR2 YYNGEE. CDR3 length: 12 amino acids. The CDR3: CASSPWEDEQYF. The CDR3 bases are TGTGCCAGCAGCCCTTGGGAGGATGAGCAGTACTTC. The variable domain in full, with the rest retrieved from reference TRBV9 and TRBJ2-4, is DSGVTQTPKHLITATGQRVTLRCSPRSGDLSVYWYQQSLDQGLQFLIQYYNGEERAKGNILERFSAQQFPDLHSELNLSSLELGDSALYFCASSPWEDEQYFGAGTRLSVL.

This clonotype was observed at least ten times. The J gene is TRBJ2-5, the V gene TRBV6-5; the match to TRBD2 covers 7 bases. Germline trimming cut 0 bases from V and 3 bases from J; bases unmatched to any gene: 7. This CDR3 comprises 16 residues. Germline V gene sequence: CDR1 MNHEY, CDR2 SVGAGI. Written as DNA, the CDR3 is TGTGCCAGCAGTTACTCGTTGGCTAGCGGAAAAGAGACCCAGTACTTC. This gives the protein CASSYSLASGKETQYF.

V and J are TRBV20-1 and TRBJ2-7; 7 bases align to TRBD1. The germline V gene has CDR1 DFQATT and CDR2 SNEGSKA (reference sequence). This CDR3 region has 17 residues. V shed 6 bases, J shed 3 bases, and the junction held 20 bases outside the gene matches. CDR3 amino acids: CSAFGQEAFRGNYEQYF. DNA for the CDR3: TGCAGTGCCTTCGGACAGGAGGCGTTCAGGGGGAACTACGAGCAGTACTTC.

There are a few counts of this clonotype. In nucleotides, the CDR3 is TGTGCCAGCAGCCAAGAAGGACTAGCCAGGTACGAGCAGTATTTT. Translation: CASSQEGLARYEQYF. The chain couples TRBV3-1 to TRBJ2-3; 8 nucleotides align to TRBD2. Germline assignment: CDR1 LGHDT and CDR2 YNNKEL (reference sequence). J gave up 11 bases and V 0 bases, and 10 bases lay outside the gene matches. The CDR3 covers 15 residues.

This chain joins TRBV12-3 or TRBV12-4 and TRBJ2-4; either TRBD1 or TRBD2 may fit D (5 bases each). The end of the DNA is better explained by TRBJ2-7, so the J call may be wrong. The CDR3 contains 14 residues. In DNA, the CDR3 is TGTGCCAGCAGTCGTAGAGGGACCTTCTACGAGCAGTACTTC. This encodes CASSRRGTFYEQYF.

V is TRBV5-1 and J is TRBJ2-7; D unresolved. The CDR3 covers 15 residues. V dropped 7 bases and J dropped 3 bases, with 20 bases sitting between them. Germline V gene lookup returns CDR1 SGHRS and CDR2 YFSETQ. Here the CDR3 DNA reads TGCGCCAGCCCAGATACACTCCGGCAGGACTACGAGCAGTACTTC. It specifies CASPDTLRQDYEQYF.

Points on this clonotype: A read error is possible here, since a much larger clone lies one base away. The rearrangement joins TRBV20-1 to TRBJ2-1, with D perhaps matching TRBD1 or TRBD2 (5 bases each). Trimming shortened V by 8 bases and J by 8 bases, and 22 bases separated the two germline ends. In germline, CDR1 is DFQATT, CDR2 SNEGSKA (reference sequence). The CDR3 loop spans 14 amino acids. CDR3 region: CSTLRGSSRDEQFF. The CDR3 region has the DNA TGCAGTACACTTCGGGGCTCCTCTAGGGATGAGCAGTTCTTC.

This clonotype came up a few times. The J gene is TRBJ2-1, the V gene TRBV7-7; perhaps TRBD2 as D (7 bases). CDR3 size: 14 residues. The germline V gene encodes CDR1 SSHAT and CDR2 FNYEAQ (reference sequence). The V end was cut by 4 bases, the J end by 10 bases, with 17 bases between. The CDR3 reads CASSSLGGGEEQFF. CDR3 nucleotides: TGTGCCAGCAGCTCCCTGGGAGGGGGAGAGGAGCAGTTCTTC.

The CDR3 reads CASSDWGNGYTF. The CDR3 DNA reads TGTGCCAGCAGTGATTGGGGGAATGGCTACACCTTC. The chain uses TRBV6-1 and TRBJ1-2, with a tentative D call TRBD1 (5 bases). Looked up from germline, CDR1 is MNHNS and CDR2 is SASEGT. Trimming cost V 3 bases and J 6 bases, with 8 bases left between them. CDR3 size: 12 residues.

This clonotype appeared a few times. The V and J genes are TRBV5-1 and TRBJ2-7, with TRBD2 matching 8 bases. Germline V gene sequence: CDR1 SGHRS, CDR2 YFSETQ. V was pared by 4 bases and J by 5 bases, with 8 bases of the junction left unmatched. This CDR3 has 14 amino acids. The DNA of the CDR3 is TGCGCCAGCAGCCCCCCCGGGGGGGCCAACGAGCAGTACTTC. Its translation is CASSPPGGANEQYF.

The CDR3 is CASSKACIRKYGYTF. In DNA form, the CDR3 reads TGTGCCAGCAGCAAAGCCTGCATACGGAAGTATGGCTACACCTTC. The chain links TRBV21-1 to TRBJ1-2. TRBV21-1 is a documented pseudogene. The CDR3 length is 15 residues.

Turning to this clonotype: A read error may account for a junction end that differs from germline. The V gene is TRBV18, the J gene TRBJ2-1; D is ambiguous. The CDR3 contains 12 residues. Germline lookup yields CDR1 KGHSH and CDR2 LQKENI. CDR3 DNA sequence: TGTGCCGGCTCACCAATGAGTAATGAGCAGTTCTTC. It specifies CAGSPMSNEQFF.

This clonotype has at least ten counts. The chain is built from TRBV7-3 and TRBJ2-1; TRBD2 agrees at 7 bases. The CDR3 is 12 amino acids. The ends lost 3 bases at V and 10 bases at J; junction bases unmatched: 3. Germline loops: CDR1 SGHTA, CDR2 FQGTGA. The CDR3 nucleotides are TGTGCCAGCAGCTTCGGAGCGGGGGAGCAGTTCTTC. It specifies CASSFGAGEQFF.

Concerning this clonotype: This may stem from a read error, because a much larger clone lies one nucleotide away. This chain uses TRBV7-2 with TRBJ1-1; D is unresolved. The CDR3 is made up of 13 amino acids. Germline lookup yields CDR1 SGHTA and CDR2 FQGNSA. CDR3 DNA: TGTGCCAGCAGCTTAGACACGAACGCTGAAGCTTTCTTT. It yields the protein CASSLDTNAEAFF. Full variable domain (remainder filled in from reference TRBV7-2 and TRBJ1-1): GAGVSQSPSNKVTEKGKDVELRCDPISGHTALYWYRQSLGQGLEFLIYFQGNSAPDKSGLPSDRFSAERTGGSVSTLTIQRTQQEDSAVYLCASSLDTNAEAFFGQGTRLTVV.

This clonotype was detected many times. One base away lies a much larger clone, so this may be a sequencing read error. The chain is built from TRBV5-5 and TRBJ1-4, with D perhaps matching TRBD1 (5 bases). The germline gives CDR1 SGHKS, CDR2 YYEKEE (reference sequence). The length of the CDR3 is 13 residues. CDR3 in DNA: TGTGCCAGCAGCTTTGACAGTAATGAAAAACGGTTTTTT. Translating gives CASSFDSNEKRFF.

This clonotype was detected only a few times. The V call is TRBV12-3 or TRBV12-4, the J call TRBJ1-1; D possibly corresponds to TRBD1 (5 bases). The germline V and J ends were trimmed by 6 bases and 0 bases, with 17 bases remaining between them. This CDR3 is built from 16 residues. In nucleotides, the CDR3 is TGTGCCAGCAGCCCTGGACAAACCCTCATGAACACTGAAGCTTTCTTT. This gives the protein CASSPGQTLMNTEAFF.